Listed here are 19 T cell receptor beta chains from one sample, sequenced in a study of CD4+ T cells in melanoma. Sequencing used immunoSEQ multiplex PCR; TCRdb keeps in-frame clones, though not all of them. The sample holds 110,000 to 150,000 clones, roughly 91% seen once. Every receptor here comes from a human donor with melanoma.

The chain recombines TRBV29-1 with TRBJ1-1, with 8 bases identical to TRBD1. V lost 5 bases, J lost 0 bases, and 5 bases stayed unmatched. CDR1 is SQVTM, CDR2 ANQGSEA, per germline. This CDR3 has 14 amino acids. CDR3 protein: CSVRTGRMNTEAFF. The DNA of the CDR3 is TGCAGCGTTCGGACAGGGAGGATGAACACTGAAGCTTTCTTT.

CDR3 region: CASSFGVSINEQFF. The CDR3 region has the DNA TGCGCCAGCAGCTTCGGCGTCAGTATCAATGAGCAGTTCTTC. The V and J genes are TRBV5-1 and TRBJ2-1; D gene ambiguous. Looked up from germline, CDR1 is SGHRS and CDR2 is YFSETQ. The CDR3 extends over 14 amino acids. Between the trimmed V and J ends, which lost 2 bases and 6 bases, there was a span of 12 bases.

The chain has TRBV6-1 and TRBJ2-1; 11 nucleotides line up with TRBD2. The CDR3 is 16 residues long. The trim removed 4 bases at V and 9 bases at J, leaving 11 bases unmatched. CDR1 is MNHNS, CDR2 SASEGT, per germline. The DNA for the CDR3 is TGTGCCAGCAGTGCCTTCTCGACTAGCGGGGTCGGTGAGCAGTTCTTC. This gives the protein CASSAFSTSGVGEQFF.

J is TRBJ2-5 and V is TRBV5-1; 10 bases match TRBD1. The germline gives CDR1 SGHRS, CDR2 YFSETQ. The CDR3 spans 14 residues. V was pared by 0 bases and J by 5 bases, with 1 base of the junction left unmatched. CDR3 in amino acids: CASSLAGQGETQYF. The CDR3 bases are TGCGCCAGCAGCTTGGCGGGACAGGGGGAGACCCAGTACTTC.

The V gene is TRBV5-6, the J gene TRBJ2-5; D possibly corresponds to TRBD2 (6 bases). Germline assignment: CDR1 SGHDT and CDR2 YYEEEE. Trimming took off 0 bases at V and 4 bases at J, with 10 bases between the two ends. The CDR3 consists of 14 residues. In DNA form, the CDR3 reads TGTGCCAGCAGCTTGGATCTGGGGGGAGAGACCCAGTACTTC. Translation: CASSLDLGGETQYF. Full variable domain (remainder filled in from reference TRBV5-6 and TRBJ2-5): DAGVTQSPTHLIKTRGQQVTLRCSPKSGHDTVSWYQQALGQGPQFIFQYYEEEERQRGNFPDRFSGHQFPNYSSELNVNALLLGDSALYLCASSLDLGGETQYFGPGTRLLVL.

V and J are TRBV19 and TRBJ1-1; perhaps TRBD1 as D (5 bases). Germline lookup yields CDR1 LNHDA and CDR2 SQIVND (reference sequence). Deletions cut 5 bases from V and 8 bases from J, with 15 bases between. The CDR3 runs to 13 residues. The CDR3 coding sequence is TGTGCCAGTAGTGCCCCGGGGGTCTTGGAAGCTTTCTTT. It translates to CASSAPGVLEAFF. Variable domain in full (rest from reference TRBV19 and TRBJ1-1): DGGITQSPKYLFRKEGQNVTLSCEQNLNHDAMYWYRQDPGQGLRLIYYSQIVNDFQKGDIAEGYSVSREKKESFPLTVTSAQKNPTAFYLCASSAPGVLEAFFGQGTRLTVV.

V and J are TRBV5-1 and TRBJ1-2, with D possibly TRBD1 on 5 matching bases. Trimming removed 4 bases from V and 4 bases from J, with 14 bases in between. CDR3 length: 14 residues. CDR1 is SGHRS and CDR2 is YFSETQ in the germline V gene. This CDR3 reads CASSPTTASYGYTF. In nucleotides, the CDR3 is TGCGCCAGCAGCCCAACGACAGCTAGCTATGGCTACACCTTC.

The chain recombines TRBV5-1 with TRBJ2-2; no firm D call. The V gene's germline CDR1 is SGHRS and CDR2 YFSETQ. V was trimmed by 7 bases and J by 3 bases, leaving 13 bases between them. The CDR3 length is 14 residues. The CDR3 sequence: CASRPQIDTGELFF. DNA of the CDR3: TGCGCCAGCCGCCCTCAAATAGACACCGGGGAGCTGTTTTTT.

This chain's CDR3 is CASSLGQGPVYEQYF. The CDR3 DNA is TGTGCCAGCAGCTTAGGACAGGGGCCAGTTTACGAGCAGTACTTC. The chain has TRBV7-9 and TRBJ2-7, with 8 bases identical to TRBD1. J gave up 4 bases and V 1 base, and 6 bases lay outside the gene matches. Looked up from germline, CDR1 is SEHNR and CDR2 is FQNEAQ (reference sequence). CDR3 length equals 15 residues.

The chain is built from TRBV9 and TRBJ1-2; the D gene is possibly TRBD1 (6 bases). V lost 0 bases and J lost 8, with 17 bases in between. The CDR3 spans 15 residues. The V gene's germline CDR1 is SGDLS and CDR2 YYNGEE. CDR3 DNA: TGTGCCAGCAGCGTAGCTGGTGGTTGGGGGGCGGGCTACACCTTC. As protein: CASSVAGGWGAGYTF. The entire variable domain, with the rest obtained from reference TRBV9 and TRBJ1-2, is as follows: DSGVTQTPKHLITATGQRVTLRCSPRSGDLSVYWYQQSLDQGLQFLIQYYNGEERAKGNILERFSAQQFPDLHSELNLSSLELGDSALYFCASSVAGGWGAGYTFGSGTRLTVV.

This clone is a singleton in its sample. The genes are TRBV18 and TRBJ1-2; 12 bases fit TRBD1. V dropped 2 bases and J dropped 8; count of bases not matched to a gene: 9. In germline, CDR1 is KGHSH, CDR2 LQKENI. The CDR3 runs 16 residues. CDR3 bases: TGTGCCAGCTCACCAGGGGACAGGGGGCGAACTAAGGGCTACACCTTC. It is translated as CASSPGDRGRTKGYTF.

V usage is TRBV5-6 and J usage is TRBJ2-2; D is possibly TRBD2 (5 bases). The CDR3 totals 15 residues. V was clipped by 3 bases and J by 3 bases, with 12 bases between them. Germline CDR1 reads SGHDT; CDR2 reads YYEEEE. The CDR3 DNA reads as TGTGCCAGCAGCTCTAGGGAGCAGTACACCGGGGAGCTGTTTTTT. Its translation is CASSSREQYTGELFF.

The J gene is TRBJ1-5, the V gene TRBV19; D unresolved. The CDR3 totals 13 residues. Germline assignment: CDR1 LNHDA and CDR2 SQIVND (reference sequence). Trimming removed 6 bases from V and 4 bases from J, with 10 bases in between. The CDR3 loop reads CASSTYVNQPQHF. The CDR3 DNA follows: TGTGCCAGTAGCACTTACGTGAATCAGCCCCAGCATTTT.

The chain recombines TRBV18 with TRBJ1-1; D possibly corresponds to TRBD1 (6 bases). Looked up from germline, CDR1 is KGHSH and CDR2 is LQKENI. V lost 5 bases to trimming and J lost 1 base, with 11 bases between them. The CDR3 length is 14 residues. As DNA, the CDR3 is TGTGCCAGCTCAGCACAGGGAGAGAACACTGAAGCTTTCTTT. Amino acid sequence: CASSAQGENTEAFF.

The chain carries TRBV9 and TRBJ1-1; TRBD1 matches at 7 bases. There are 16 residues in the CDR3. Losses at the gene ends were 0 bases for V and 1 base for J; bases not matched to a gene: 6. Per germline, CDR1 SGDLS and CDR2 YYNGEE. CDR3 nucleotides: TGTGCCAGCAGCGTAGGCGGGACAGCGTCGAACACTGAAGCTTTCTTT. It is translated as CASSVGGTASNTEAFF. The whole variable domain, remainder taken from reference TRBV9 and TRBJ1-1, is DSGVTQTPKHLITATGQRVTLRCSPRSGDLSVYWYQQSLDQGLQFLIQYYNGEERAKGNILERFSAQQFPDLHSELNLSSLELGDSALYFCASSVGGTASNTEAFFGQGTRLTVV.

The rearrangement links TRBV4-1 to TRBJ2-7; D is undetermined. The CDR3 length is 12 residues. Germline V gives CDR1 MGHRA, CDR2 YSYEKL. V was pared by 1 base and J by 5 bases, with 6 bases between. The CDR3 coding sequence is TGCGCCAGCAGCCAAGGGACCGACGAGCAGTACTTC. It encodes CASSQGTDEQYF.

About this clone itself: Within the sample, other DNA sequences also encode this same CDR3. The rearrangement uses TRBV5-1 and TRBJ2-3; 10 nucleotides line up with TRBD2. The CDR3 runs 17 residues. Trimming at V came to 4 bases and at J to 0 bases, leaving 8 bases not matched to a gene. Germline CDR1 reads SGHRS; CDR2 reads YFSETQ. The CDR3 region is CASSPGLAGDSTDTQYF. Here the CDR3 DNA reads TGCGCCAGCAGCCCTGGCCTAGCGGGGGACAGCACAGATACGCAGTATTTT.

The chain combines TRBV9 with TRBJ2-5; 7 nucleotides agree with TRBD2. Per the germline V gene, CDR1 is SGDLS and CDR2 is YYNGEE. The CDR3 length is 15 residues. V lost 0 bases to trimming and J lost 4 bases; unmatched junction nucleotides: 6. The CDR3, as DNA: TGTGCCAGCAGCGTAGGGCGGGGGTTGGCAGAGACCCAGTACTTC. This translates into CASSVGRGLAETQYF.

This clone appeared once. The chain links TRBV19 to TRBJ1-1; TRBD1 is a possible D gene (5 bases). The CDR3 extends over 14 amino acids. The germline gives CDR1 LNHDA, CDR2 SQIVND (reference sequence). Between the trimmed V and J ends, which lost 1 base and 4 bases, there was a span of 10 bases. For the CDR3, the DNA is TGTGCCAGTAGTATAGCCGACGGGGGCACTGAAGCTTTCTTT. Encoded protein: CASSIADGGTEAFF.